Listed here are 30 T cell receptor beta chains from one sample, sequenced in a study of CD8 T cells in ankylosing spondylitis. MiXCR, run by TCRdb on the 5' RACE reads, gives a single entry per CDR3 protein. Among around 75,000 distinct CDR3 sequences, 5.3% were seen once, and the ten largest hold approximately 2.1%. Sequenced: blood, either unsorted or a sorted T cell fraction (not recorded which). The receptors come from a male donor with ankylosing spondylitis or in good health (not recorded which).

There are many counts of this clonotype. Here the CDR3 reads CAISSILLGGTGAYEQYF. The CDR3 nucleotides read TGTGCCATCAGCTCCATTCTCCTAGGGGGGACAGGAGCTTACGAGCAGTACTTC. The chain is built from TRBV10-3 and TRBJ2-7; 8 nucleotides agree with TRBD1. The V gene's germline CDR1 is ENHRY and CDR2 SYGVKD. V lost 6 bases to trimming and J lost 4 bases; unmatched junction nucleotides: 20. CDR3 length: 18 residues.

This clonotype was detected ten times or more. J is TRBJ1-1 and V is TRBV20-1; D gene unclear. The germline gives CDR1 DFQATT, CDR2 SNEGSKA (reference sequence). Deletions cut 0 bases from V and 0 bases from J, with 8 bases between. The CDR3 runs to 14 residues. CDR3: CSARDSGLNTEAFF. The CDR3 DNA sequence: TGCAGTGCTAGAGACTCCGGACTGAACACTGAAGCTTTCTTT.

Notes on this clonotype: One end of the junction fails to match germline, which may point to a read error. J is TRBJ1-2 and V is TRBV29-1, with D possibly matching TRBD1 (6 bases). The germline gives CDR1 SQVTM, CDR2 ANQGSEA. CDR3 length equals 16 residues. In DNA form, the CDR3 reads TGTAGCGTTGAAGCCTTTGGGGCAGGGGATGGCGGTGGCTACACCTTC. Translating it yields CSVEAFGAGDGGGYTF.

This clonotype was found a few times. This chain joins TRBV2 and TRBJ2-1; D is unresolved. The CDR3 spans 18 residues. CDR1 is SNHLY, CDR2 FYNNEI, per germline. Trimming pared 11 bases from V and 0 bases from J, leaving 26 bases between. CDR3 in amino acids: CAFCLAPEWGSSYNEQFF. Written as DNA, the CDR3 is TGTGCCTTCTGTTTAGCCCCGGAGTGGGGAAGCTCCTACAATGAGCAGTTCTTC.

This clonotype was observed many times. The chain employs TRBV3-1 and TRBJ1-1, with D maybe TRBD1 (5 bases). Germline V gene data show CDR1 as LGHDT and CDR2 as YNNKEL (reference sequence). V dropped 5 bases and J dropped 1 base, with 17 bases sitting between them. The CDR3 loop spans 16 amino acids. The CDR3 loop reads CASSYRVRDGNTEAFF. CDR3 nucleotide sequence: TGTGCCAGCAGCTATAGAGTCCGGGACGGGAACACTGAAGCTTTCTTT. Together with reference TRBV3-1 and TRBJ1-1, the CDR3 gives the full variable domain: DTAVSQTPKYLVTQMGNDKSIKCEQNLGHDTMYWYKQDSKKFLKIMFSYNNKELIINETVPNRFSPKSPDKAHLNLHINSLELGDSAVYFCASSYRVRDGNTEAFFGQGTRLTVV.

This clonotype has a count of ten or more. The chain joins TRBV20-1 to TRBJ2-1, with TRBD1 matching over 9 bases. The junction had 3 bases not matched to a gene; V was cut back by 6 bases and J by 0 bases. The CDR3 is 14 residues long. Germline values: CDR1 DFQATT, CDR2 SNEGSKA (reference sequence). DNA of the CDR3: TGCAGTGCCCCGGACAGGGGCTCCTACAATGAGCAGTTCTTC. Translated: CSAPDRGSYNEQFF.

This clonotype was detected many times. The V and J genes are TRBV12-3 or TRBV12-4 and TRBJ2-7; tentative D call: TRBD2 (6 bases). Trimming took 8 bases from V and 7 from J, leaving 15 bases between them. This CDR3 is 12 amino acids long. CDR3 protein: CASGFGGKEQYF. The CDR3 DNA reads as TGTGCCAGCGGCTTTGGGGGGAAAGAGCAGTACTTC.

This clonotype was counted ten times or more. The gene calls are TRBV5-4 and TRBJ2-3; 7 positions agree with TRBD2. The V gene end was trimmed by 4 bases and the J gene end by 5 bases; junction bases not matched to a gene: 10. This CDR3 has 15 residues. Germline V gives CDR1 SGHNT, CDR2 YYREEE (reference sequence). As DNA, the CDR3 is TGTGCCAGCAGCCCCCCGTGGGGGAGGGAAGATACGCAGTATTTT. Its protein is CASSPPWGREDTQYF.

This clonotype appeared many times. This sequence joins TRBV20-1 and TRBJ1-1; TRBD1 might be the D (5 bases). The CDR3 has 14 residues. CDR1 and CDR2 (germline): DFQATT, SNEGSKA (reference sequence). V was cut by 0 bases and J by 3 bases, with 11 bases left in between. This CDR3 reads CSARDWSRDTEAFF. The CDR3 bases are TGCAGTGCTAGAGATTGGAGCAGGGACACTGAAGCTTTCTTT.

This clonotype has ten or more counts. V and J are TRBV20-1 and TRBJ1-6; a weak D match, TRBD1 (6 bases). CDR3 length: 15 amino acids. Germline V gene lookup returns CDR1 DFQATT and CDR2 SNEGSKA (reference sequence). V was trimmed by 1 base and J by 5 bases, leaving 12 bases between them. The CDR3 sequence is CSARANRANNSPLHF. The CDR3 DNA reads as TGCAGTGCTAGAGCGAACAGGGCGAATAATTCACCCCTCCACTTT.

This clonotype was observed at least ten times. V usage is TRBV12-3 or TRBV12-4 and J usage is TRBJ1-5, with D maybe TRBD1 (6 bases). The CDR3 consists of 15 residues. V gave up 4 bases and J gave up 7 bases, with 17 bases separating them. The CDR3 is CASSSAGTGIQPQHF. The CDR3 DNA follows: TGTGCCAGCAGTTCCGCCGGAACAGGGATCCAGCCCCAGCATTTT.

This clonotype was observed many times. CDR3 nucleotides: TGCGCCAGCAGCCCCCAAGGGACAGGGGGAATGAACACTGAAGCTTTCTTT. Translating it yields CASSPQGTGGMNTEAFF. The chain recombines TRBV4-1 with TRBJ1-1, with TRBD1 identical over 11 bases. CDR3 size: 17 residues. The V segment lost 4 bases and the J segment 0 bases; nucleotides outside the gene matches: 7. Germline CDR1 is MGHRA and CDR2 is YSYEKL.

This clonotype was counted at least ten times. In DNA, the CDR3 is TGTGCCAGCAGCTTCGGGACAGGGGGAGGAGAGCAGTTCTTC. This sequence encodes CASSFGTGGGEQFF. The chain links TRBV14 to TRBJ2-1; 11 nucleotides agree with TRBD1. J lost 10 bases, V lost 5 bases, and 7 bases had no gene match. There are 14 residues in the CDR3. Germline CDR1 SGHDN, CDR2 FVKESK.

This clonotype was seen a handful of times. The chain has TRBV7-2 and TRBJ2-4; D gene ambiguous. Germline CDR1 reads SGHTA; CDR2 reads FQGNSA. V lost 3 bases and J 0 bases, leaving 9 bases between the germline ends. The CDR3 totals 15 residues. Here the CDR3 reads CASSLDRLAKNIQYF. Here the CDR3 DNA reads TGTGCCAGCAGCTTGGACCGGCTAGCCAAAAACATTCAGTACTTC.

This clonotype was detected many times. V is TRBV7-3 and J is TRBJ1-1; TRBD1 might be the D (6 bases). Germline CDR1 SGHTA, CDR2 FQGTGA. V lost 5 bases and J 4 bases, leaving 17 bases between the germline ends. The CDR3 runs to 15 residues. The DNA of the CDR3 is TGTGCCAGCAGCAACCACAGGGTTATGGGCACTGAAGCTTTCTTT. Translation gives CASSNHRVMGTEAFF.

This clonotype was detected many times. The chain employs TRBV20-1 and TRBJ2-1, with D tentatively TRBD1 (6 bases). Germline V CDR1 and CDR2: DFQATT, SNEGSKA (reference sequence). V lost 5 bases and J lost 10, with 24 bases in between. The CDR3 runs 15 residues. The CDR3 sequence: CSAPQTGSWRLEQFF. CDR3 in DNA: TGCAGTGCTCCACAAACAGGGTCTTGGCGGCTCGAGCAGTTCTTC.

At least ten counts were recorded for this clonotype. The chain links TRBV20-1 to TRBJ2-1; the D gene is possibly TRBD1 (6 bases). V lost 4 bases, J lost 4 bases, and 26 bases lay in between. The germline gives CDR1 DFQATT, CDR2 SNEGSKA (reference sequence). The CDR3 covers 18 residues. CDR3 loop: CSAKSGQGKLSGYNEQFF. As DNA, the CDR3 is TGCAGTGCTAAATCGGGCCAGGGGAAACTTTCGGGTTACAATGAGCAGTTCTTC.

This clonotype was detected many times. The V gene is TRBV5-1, the J gene TRBJ1-2; no clear D gene. V lost 0 bases to trimming and J lost 3 bases, with 12 bases between them. The CDR3 contains 15 residues. Germline V gene lookup returns CDR1 SGHRS and CDR2 YFSETQ. Here the CDR3 reads CASSLDNTEYYGYTF. Here the CDR3 DNA reads TGCGCCAGCAGCTTGGATAACACGGAGTACTATGGCTACACCTTC.

The rearrangement joins TRBV3-1 to TRBJ2-1, with 10 bases lining up with TRBD2. The CDR3 runs 17 residues. Germline CDR1 LGHDT, CDR2 YNNKEL (reference sequence). The CDR3 here is CTISPGLAKSSYNEQFF. The CDR3 nucleotides read TGTACCATCAGTCCGGGACTAGCGAAGAGCTCCTACAATGAGCAGTTCTTC.

In its sample, this clonotype was seen many times. The chain combines TRBV9 with TRBJ2-7; D uncertain. There are 16 residues in the CDR3. Looked up from germline, CDR1 is SGDLS and CDR2 is YYNGEE. The germline V and J ends were trimmed by 1 base and 3 bases, with 17 bases remaining between them. CDR3 DNA sequence: TGTGCCAGCAGCGTATTTGGTGGCAAATTCTTCTACGAGCAGTACTTC. Protein product: CASSVFGGKFFYEQYF.

This clonotype has ten or more counts. V and J are TRBV7-2 and TRBJ2-7, with 7 nucleotides matching TRBD1. CDR1 is SGHTA, CDR2 FQGNSA, per germline. The CDR3 is 14 amino acids. With 8 bases clipped from V and 1 base from J, the junction kept 8 bases outside the gene matches. CDR3 region: CASATGEWSYEQYF. CDR3 coding DNA: TGTGCCAGCGCAACAGGGGAATGGTCCTACGAGCAGTACTTC.

This clonotype came up many times. The chain combines TRBV9 with TRBJ2-7; perhaps TRBD2 as D (5 bases). This CDR3 comprises 13 residues. Trimming removed 4 bases at V and 1 base at J, with 9 bases between. Germline V lookup: CDR1 SGDLS, CDR2 YYNGEE. Here the CDR3 reads CASSPRGSYEQYF. Written as DNA, the CDR3 is TGTGCCAGCAGCCCTCGGGGATCCTACGAGCAGTACTTC. The whole variable domain, remainder taken from reference TRBV9 and TRBJ2-7, is DSGVTQTPKHLITATGQRVTLRCSPRSGDLSVYWYQQSLDQGLQFLIQYYNGEERAKGNILERFSAQQFPDLHSELNLSSLELGDSALYFCASSPRGSYEQYFGPGTRLTVT.

This clonotype was detected many times. This chain links TRBV5-1 with TRBJ1-5; tentative D call: TRBD1 (6 bases). This CDR3 comprises 17 residues. Germline-derived CDR1 and CDR2 are SGHRS and YFSETQ. Trimming removed 6 bases from V and 11 bases from J, with 30 bases in between. As DNA, the CDR3 is TGCGCCAGCATCCCTAGGGGTAGAGACATGGACAGCAAGGCCCAGCATTTT. The encoded protein is CASIPRGRDMDSKAQHF.

This clonotype turned up a few times. The V call is TRBV7-9, the J call TRBJ1-1; D is uncertain. The germline CDR1 and CDR2 sequences are SEHNR and FQNEAQ (reference sequence). V was trimmed by 5 bases and J by 11 bases, leaving 15 bases between them. The CDR3 has 12 residues. For the CDR3, the DNA is TGTGCCAGCAGCCCAGACGTTGGATTGGCTTTCTTT. Its protein product is CASSPDVGLAFF.

Many counts were recorded for this clonotype. The genes are TRBV5-1 and TRBJ2-7; possibly TRBD1 for D (6 bases). The germline gives CDR1 SGHRS, CDR2 YFSETQ. V shed 1 base and J shed 6 bases, with 23 bases lying between them. The CDR3 contains 17 residues. CDR3: CASSLRTDTGLSSEQYF. The CDR3 DNA reads as TGCGCCAGCAGCTTGCGTACCGACACAGGGTTAAGCTCCGAGCAGTACTTC.

This clonotype was seen at least ten times. The chain employs TRBV3-1 and TRBJ2-6; no firm D call. The V gene lost 7 bases and the J gene lost 2 bases, with 6 bases spanning the gap. CDR1 LGHDT and CDR2 YNNKEL come from the germline V gene (reference sequence). The CDR3 extends over 13 amino acids. CDR3 in DNA: TGTGCCAGCATGGAAGCTGGGGCCAACGTCCTGACTTTC. Its protein product is CASMEAGANVLTF.

This clonotype was recorded at least ten times. The chain couples TRBV10-3 to TRBJ1-2; 7 bases align to TRBD1. From germline, CDR1 is ENHRY and CDR2 SYGVKD. V was pared by 8 bases and J by 0 bases, with 3 bases of the junction left unmatched. This CDR3 contains 13 residues. CDR3 nucleotide sequence: TGTGCCATCCAGGGGGAACCTAACTATGGCTACACCTTC. This sequence encodes CAIQGEPNYGYTF.

This clonotype appeared many times. V is TRBV20-1 and J is TRBJ2-3; D is perhaps TRBD2 (6 bases). Trimming shortened V by 6 bases and J by 0 bases, and 13 bases separated the two germline ends. The CDR3 loop spans 14 amino acids. Germline loops: CDR1 DFQATT, CDR2 SNEGSKA (reference sequence). The CDR3 DNA is TGCAGTGCGACGGGCGGGACTAGCACAGATACGCAGTATTTT. Its protein product is CSATGGTSTDTQYF.

There are many counts of this clonotype. The chain uses TRBV6-1 and TRBJ2-3; 7 bases align to TRBD2. Losses at the gene ends were 7 bases for V and 5 bases for J; bases not matched to a gene: 9. The V gene's germline CDR1 is MNHNS and CDR2 SASEGT. The CDR3 has 14 amino acids. CDR3 bases: TGTGCCAGCACGAGGGCCTGGGAGGGAGATACGCAGTATTTT. This codes for CASTRAWEGDTQYF.

This clonotype showed up many times. The V gene is TRBV18, the J gene TRBJ1-1; no reliable D call. From germline, CDR1 is KGHSH and CDR2 LQKENI. The CDR3 sequence is 15 residues long. V was clipped by 0 bases and J by 1 base, with 9 bases between them. The CDR3 DNA sequence: TGTGCCAGCTCACCACCGGTCCGCGCGAACACTGAAGCTTTCTTT. It yields the protein CASSPPVRANTEAFF.